The source of this TCR beta chain is a study of molecular identifiers for immune sequencing clone quantification. Study-level background: Split five ways in replicates, RNA from about 20,000 or 100,000 naive CD8 cells had four portions sequenced.

Study-wide points: For highly expanded clones, sizes could be underestimated when identical TCR molecules share a barcode.

Bulk libraries came from a prior protocol with listed TCR primers. TCRdb used MiXCR to reprocess the PCR reads, holding one entry per CDR3 protein. The sample records hundreds of thousands of distinct CDR3 sequences, just under 20% being singletons. This clonotype occurred a few times. Its target is unknown. The CDR3 consists of 13 residues. CDR1 is GTSNPN and CDR2 is SVGIG in the germline V gene (reference sequence). V was pared by 3 bases and J by 4 bases, with 12 bases between. The authors sorted naive CD8 T cells as CD8+CD4-CCR7+CD45RA+. The chain is built from TRBV30 and TRBJ1-2; TRBD1 might be the D (5 bases). The sequencing input was naive CD8+ T cells from blood, with Jurkat cell RNA spiked in. Subset of the sample: FACS-sorted CD8+CD4-CCR7+CD45RA+ naive T cells. The source of this sequence is a human donor in good health. Some libraries in this study had Jurkat cell RNA spiked in. The CDR3 sequence: CAWRQGTGYGYTF. In DNA, the CDR3 is TGTGCCTGGAGGCAGGGTACTGGCTATGGCTACACCTTC.